This TCR beta chain was identified during a study of cytomegalovirus exposure and HLA in healthy donors. Primers included in the PCR were 60 Vbeta and 13 Jbeta primers. Per the authors' pipeline: Unique TCR beta chains numbered about 72 million in a later analysis, with some 9.9 million shared. Here immunoSEQ multiplex PCR was the method, and the copy in TCRdb shows in-frame clones only, minus some. V, J and clone size are those of that table, while D and trimming were read from the DNA. The table includes 100,000 to 150,000 clones, 78% detected once. The germline V and J ends were trimmed by 3 bases and 6 bases, with 9 bases remaining between them. Germline lookup yields CDR1 SGHRS and CDR2 YFSETQ. The CDR3 spans 13 residues.

This sequence joins TRBV5-1 and TRBJ2-2, with D tentatively TRBD1 (6 bases). Sequenced: PBMCs. The TCR sequence derives from a man aged 40-55 years in good health and CMV-seronegative. The CDR3 nucleotides read TGCGCCAGCAGCTCTGAGGGGGCCGGGGAGCTGTTTTTT. Protein sequence: CASSSEGAGELFF.